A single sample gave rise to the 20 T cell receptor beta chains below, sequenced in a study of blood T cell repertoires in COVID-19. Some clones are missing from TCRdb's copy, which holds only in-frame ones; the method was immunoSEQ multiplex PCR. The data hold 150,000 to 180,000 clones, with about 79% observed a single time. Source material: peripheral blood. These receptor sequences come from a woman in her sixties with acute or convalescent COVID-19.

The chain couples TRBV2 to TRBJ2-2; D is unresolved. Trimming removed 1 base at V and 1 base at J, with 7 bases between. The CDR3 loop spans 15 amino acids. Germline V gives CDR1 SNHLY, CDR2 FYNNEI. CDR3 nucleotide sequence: TGTGCCAGCAGTGAAGGGAGCCTGAACACCGGGGAGCTGTTTTTT. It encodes CASSEGSLNTGELFF.

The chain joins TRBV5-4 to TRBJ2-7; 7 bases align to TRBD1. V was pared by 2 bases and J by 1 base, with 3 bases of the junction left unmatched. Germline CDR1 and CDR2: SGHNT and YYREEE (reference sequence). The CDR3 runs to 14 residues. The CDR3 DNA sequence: TGTGCCAGCAGCTTTCCGGGACAGTCCTACGAGCAGTACGTC. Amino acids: CASSFPGQSYEQYV.

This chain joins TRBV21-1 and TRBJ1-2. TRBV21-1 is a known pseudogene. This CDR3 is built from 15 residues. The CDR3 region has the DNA TGTGCCAGCAGCAAAATGTTAGGAGGGAACTATGGCTACACCTTC. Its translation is CASSKMLGGNYGYTF.

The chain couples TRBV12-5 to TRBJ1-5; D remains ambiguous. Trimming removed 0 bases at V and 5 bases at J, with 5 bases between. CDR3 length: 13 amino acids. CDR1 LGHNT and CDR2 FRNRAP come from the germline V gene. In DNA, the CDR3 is TGTGCTAGTGGTTTGGTCACGGATCAGCCCCAGCATTTT. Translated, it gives CASGLVTDQPQHF. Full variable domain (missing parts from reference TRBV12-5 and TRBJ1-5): DARVTQTPRHKVTEMGQEVTMRCQPILGHNTVFWYRQTMMQGLELLAYFRNRAPLDDSGMPKDRFSAEMPDATLATLKIQPSEPRDSAVYFCASGLVTDQPQHFGDGTRLSIL.

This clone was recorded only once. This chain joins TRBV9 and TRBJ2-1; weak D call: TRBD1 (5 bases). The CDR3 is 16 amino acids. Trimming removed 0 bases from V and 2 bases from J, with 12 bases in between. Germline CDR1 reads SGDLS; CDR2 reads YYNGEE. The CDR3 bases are TGTGCCAGCAGCGTAGGGACACTCGCAGCCTACAATGAGCAGTTCTTC. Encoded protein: CASSVGTLAAYNEQFF.

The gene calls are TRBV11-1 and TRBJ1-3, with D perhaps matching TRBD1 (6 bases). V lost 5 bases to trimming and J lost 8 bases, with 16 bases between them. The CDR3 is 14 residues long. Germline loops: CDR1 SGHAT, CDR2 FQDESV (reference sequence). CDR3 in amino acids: CASSPDSEGHTIYF. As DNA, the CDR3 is TGTGCCAGCAGCCCGGACAGCGAGGGGCACACCATATATTTT.

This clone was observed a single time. The CDR3 nucleotides are TGCAGCGTTGCGTGGGGAGGGCTCGGCACAGATACGCAGTATTTT. Translating it yields CSVAWGGLGTDTQYF. The genes are TRBV29-1 and TRBJ2-3; 7 positions agree with TRBD2. The trim removed 4 bases at V and 1 base at J, leaving 8 bases unmatched. Looked up from germline, CDR1 is SQVTM and CDR2 is ANQGSEA. This CDR3 has 15 residues.

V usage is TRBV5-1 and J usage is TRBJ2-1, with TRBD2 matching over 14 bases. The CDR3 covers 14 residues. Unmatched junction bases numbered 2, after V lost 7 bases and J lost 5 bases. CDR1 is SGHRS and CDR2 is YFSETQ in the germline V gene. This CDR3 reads CASGLAGGHNEQFF. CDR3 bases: TGCGCCAGCGGACTAGCGGGGGGCCACAATGAGCAGTTCTTC.

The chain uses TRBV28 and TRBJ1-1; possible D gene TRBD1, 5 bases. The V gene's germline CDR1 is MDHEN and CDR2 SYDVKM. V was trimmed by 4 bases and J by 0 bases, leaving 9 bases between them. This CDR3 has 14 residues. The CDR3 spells CASSWGVLNTEAFF. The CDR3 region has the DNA TGTGCCAGCAGTTGGGGGGTTCTGAACACTGAAGCTTTCTTT.

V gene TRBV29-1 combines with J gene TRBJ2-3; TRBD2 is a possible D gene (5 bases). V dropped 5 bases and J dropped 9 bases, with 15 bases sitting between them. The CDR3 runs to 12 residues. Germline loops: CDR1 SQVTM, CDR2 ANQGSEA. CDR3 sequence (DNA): TGCAGCGTTATGATTCCGGCGGGCACGCAGTATTTT. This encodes CSVMIPAGTQYF.

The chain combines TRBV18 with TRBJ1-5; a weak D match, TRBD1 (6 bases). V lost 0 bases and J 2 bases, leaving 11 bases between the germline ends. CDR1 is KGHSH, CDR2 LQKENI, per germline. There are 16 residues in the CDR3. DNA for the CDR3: TGTGCCAGCTCACCACCGGGATCAGGGGGCAATCAGCCCCAGCATTTT. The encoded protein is CASSPPGSGGNQPQHF.

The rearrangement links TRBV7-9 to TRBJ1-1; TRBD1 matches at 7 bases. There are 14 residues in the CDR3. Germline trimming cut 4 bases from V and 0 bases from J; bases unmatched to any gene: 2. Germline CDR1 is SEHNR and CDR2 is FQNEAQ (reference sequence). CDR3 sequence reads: CASSSGGMNTEAFF. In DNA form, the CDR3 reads TGTGCCAGCAGCTCAGGGGGGATGAACACTGAAGCTTTCTTT.

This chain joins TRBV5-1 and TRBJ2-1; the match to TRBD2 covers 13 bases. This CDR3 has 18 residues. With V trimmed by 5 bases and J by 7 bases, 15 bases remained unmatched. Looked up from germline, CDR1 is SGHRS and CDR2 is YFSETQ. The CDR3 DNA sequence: TGCGCCAGCAGATTAACGACTAGCGGGGGGAACCGTGGGAATGAGCAGTTCTTC. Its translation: CASRLTTSGGNRGNEQFF.

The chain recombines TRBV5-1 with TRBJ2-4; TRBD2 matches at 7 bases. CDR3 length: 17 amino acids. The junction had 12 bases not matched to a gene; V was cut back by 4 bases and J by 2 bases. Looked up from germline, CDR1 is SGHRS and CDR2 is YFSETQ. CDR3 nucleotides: TGCGCCAGCAGCCAGGTGTCTAGCGGATACACCAAAAACATTCAGTACTTC. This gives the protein CASSQVSSGYTKNIQYF.

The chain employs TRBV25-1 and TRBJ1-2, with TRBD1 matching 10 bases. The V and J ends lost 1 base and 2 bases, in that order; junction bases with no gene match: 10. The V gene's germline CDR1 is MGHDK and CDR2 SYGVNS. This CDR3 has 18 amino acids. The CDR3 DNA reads TGTGCCAGCAGTGAATCCCCCTTCAGACAGGGGGCGAACTATGGCTACACCTTC. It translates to CASSESPFRQGANYGYTF.

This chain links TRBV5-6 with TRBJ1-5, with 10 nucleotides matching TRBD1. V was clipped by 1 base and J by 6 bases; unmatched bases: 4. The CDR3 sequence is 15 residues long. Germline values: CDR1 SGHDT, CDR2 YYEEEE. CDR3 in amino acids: CASSLRDRGTQPQHF. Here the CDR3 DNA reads TGTGCCAGCAGCTTGCGGGACAGGGGAACTCAGCCCCAGCATTTT.

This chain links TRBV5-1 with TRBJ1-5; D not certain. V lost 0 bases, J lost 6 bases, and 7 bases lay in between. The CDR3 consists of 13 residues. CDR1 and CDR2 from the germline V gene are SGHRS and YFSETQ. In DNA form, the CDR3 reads TGCGCCAGCAGCTTGGACAAAAGTCAGCCCCAGCATTTT. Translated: CASSLDKSQPQHF.

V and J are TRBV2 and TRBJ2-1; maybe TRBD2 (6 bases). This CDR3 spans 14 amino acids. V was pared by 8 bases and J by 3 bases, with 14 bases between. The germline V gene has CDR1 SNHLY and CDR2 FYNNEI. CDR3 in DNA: TGTGCCAGCGGTGCCGGGACTTACTACAATGAGCAGTTCTTC. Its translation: CASGAGTYYNEQFF.

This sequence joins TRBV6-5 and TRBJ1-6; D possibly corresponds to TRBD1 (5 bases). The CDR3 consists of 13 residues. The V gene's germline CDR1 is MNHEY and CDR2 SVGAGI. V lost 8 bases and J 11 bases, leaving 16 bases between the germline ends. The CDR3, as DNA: TGTGCCAGCCGGGGCGGGGCACGGACACCCCTCCACTTT. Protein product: CASRGGARTPLHF.

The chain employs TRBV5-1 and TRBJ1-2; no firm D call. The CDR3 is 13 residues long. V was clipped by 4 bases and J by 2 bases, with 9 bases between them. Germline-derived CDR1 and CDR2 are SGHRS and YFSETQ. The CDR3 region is CASSAQRNYGYTF. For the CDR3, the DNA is TGCGCCAGCAGCGCCCAGAGGAACTATGGCTACACCTTC.